One and the same sample provided the 22 T cell receptor beta chains below, sequenced in a study of cytomegalovirus exposure and HLA in healthy donors. PCR primers comprised 60 Vbeta and 13 Jbeta primers. TCRdb's table, derived via immunoSEQ multiplex PCR, lists solely in-frame clones and lacks some. The table has approximately 59,000 clones, about two thirds seen once; the top ten hold 15% to 20%. The sample taken for sequencing was PBMCs. The receptors derive from a man in his forties in good health and CMV-seropositive.

The chain combines TRBV5-1 with TRBJ1-5; TRBD1 agrees at 7 bases. CDR3 length: 15 residues. With V trimmed by 4 bases and J by 0 bases, 4 bases remained unmatched. CDR1 and CDR2 (germline): SGHRS, YFSETQ. The CDR3 spells CASSPTGDSNQPQHF. CDR3 DNA sequence: TGCGCCAGCAGCCCAACAGGGGATAGCAATCAGCCCCAGCATTTT.

The chain links TRBV19 to TRBJ2-6, with TRBD1 matching over 7 bases. J gave up 11 bases and V 3 bases, and 10 bases lay outside the gene matches. The CDR3 runs 15 residues. Germline V CDR1 and CDR2: LNHDA, SQIVND (reference sequence). The CDR3 nucleotides are TGTGCCAGTAGTATGGAGACCGGGACAGTTGACGTCCTGACTTTC. Protein: CASSMETGTVDVLTF. The complete variable domain, with remaining parts taken from reference TRBV19 and TRBJ2-6, reads DGGITQSPKYLFRKEGQNVTLSCEQNLNHDAMYWYRQDPGQGLRLIYYSQIVNDFQKGDIAEGYSVSREKKESFPLTVTSAQKNPTAFYLCASSMETGTVDVLTFGAGSRLTVL.

This sequence joins TRBV7-3 and TRBJ1-1; unclear D gene. V lost 1 base to trimming and J lost 8 bases, with 11 bases between them. The CDR3 sequence is 13 residues long. Germline CDR1 reads SGHTA; CDR2 reads FQGTGA. The CDR3 nucleotides read TGTGCCAGCAGCTTAATGTCGGGGAAGGAAGCTTTCTTT. It specifies CASSLMSGKEAFF. Filled out from reference TRBV7-3 and TRBJ1-1, the complete variable domain reads GAGVSQTPSNKVTEKGKYVELRCDPISGHTALYWYRQSLGQGPEFLIYFQGTGAADDSGLPNDRFFAVRPEGSVSTLKIQRTERGDSAVYLCASSLMSGKEAFFGQGTRLTVV.

This clone was picked up a small number of times. The J gene is TRBJ2-7, the V gene TRBV6-6; 8 bases line up with TRBD1. Germline CDR1 reads MNHNY; CDR2 reads SVGAGI (reference sequence). V lost 4 bases to trimming and J lost 5 bases; unmatched junction nucleotides: 7. The CDR3 is 14 residues long. DNA for the CDR3: TGTGCCAGCAGTTCAGCAGGGACAGGCAACGAGCAGTACTTC. Its translation is CASSSAGTGNEQYF.

This chain links TRBV27 with TRBJ2-1; D remains ambiguous. V lost 2 bases to trimming and J lost 3 bases, with 8 bases between them. This CDR3 region has 14 residues. Germline values: CDR1 MNHEY, CDR2 SMNVEV (reference sequence). CDR3 amino acids: CASSLSAYYNEQFF. The CDR3 DNA reads as TGTGCCAGCAGTTTAAGCGCCTACTACAATGAGCAGTTCTTC.

The chain combines TRBV25-1 with TRBJ2-5, with unresolved D. Germline values: CDR1 MGHDK, CDR2 SYGVNS. Trimming took off 8 bases at V and 0 bases at J, with 13 bases between the two ends. The CDR3 length is 14 residues. The CDR3 DNA reads as TGTGCCAGCTCGACTTCGGATTACCAAGAGACCCAGTACTTC. Its protein product is CASSTSDYQETQYF.

The chain carries TRBV5-5 and TRBJ1-2; D is ambiguous. The V and J ends lost 1 base and 3 bases respectively, with 19 bases between them. Germline values: CDR1 SGHKS, CDR2 YYEKEE (reference sequence). The CDR3 length is 17 residues. The CDR3 DNA is TGTGCCAGCAGCTTGATGCAGACACCAACATGGGACTATGGCTACACCTTC. Its protein is CASSLMQTPTWDYGYTF.

This clone was seen just once. V and J are TRBV30 and TRBJ2-1, with 13 bases that match TRBD2. CDR3 length: 16 amino acids. With V trimmed by 2 bases and J by 7 bases, 8 bases remained unmatched. Germline CDR1 and CDR2: GTSNPN and SVGIG (reference sequence). CDR3: CAWSSYQTSGRNEQFF. CDR3 bases: TGTGCCTGGAGTTCTTACCAGACTAGCGGGAGGAATGAGCAGTTCTTC.

This clone has only one observation. The J gene is TRBJ1-2, the V gene TRBV6-5, with a weak D call TRBD1 (6 bases). V was shortened by 6 bases and J by 8 bases, with 22 bases between the two germline ends. From germline, CDR1 is MNHEY and CDR2 SVGAGI. This CDR3 has 15 residues. CDR3 DNA sequence: TGTGCCAGCAGCACCTCCGGGGGGCGGTTACGAGGCTACACCTTC. Translation gives CASSTSGGRLRGYTF.

The rearrangement uses TRBV7-2 and TRBJ2-2; D not certain. V was pared by 5 bases and J by 9 bases, with 13 bases between. Germline assignment: CDR1 SGHTA and CDR2 FQGNSA. The CDR3 is made up of 13 amino acids. The CDR3 coding sequence is TGTGCCAGCAGCCCCGAAAGACTGAGGGAGCTGTTTTTT. Encoded protein: CASSPERLRELFF.

The J gene is TRBJ1-2, the V gene TRBV18; tentatively, D is TRBD1 (5 bases). Per the germline V gene, CDR1 is KGHSH and CDR2 is LQKENI. The CDR3 totals 14 residues. Trimming removed 1 base from V and 8 bases from J, with 14 bases in between. CDR3 in amino acids: CASSPLQGRSGYTF. The CDR3 nucleotides are TGTGCCAGCTCACCACTCCAGGGTCGCAGCGGCTACACCTTC.

The table lists this clone with a few counts. The chain carries TRBV27 and TRBJ2-7, with TRBD1 matching 9 bases. This CDR3 has 15 residues. J was trimmed by 0 bases and V by 0 bases; bases with no gene match: 0. Germline values: CDR1 MNHEY, CDR2 SMNVEV (reference sequence). The DNA for the CDR3 is TGTGCCAGCAGTTTATCGACAGGGGGCTCCTACGAGCAGTACTTC. Translated: CASSLSTGGSYEQYF.

The rearrangement links TRBV5-4 to TRBJ2-2; weak D call: TRBD2 (6 bases). Trimming removed 6 bases at V and 5 bases at J, with 11 bases between. Germline CDR1 is SGHNT and CDR2 is YYREEE (reference sequence). CDR3 length: 13 residues. This CDR3 reads CASMAGQTGELFF. Written as DNA, the CDR3 is TGTGCCAGCATGGCGGGGCAAACCGGGGAGCTGTTTTTT.

This clone has more than one count but fewer than ten. The CDR3 loop is CASSQEPMGQNTGELFF. The DNA of the CDR3 is TGCGCCAGCAGCCAAGAACCAATGGGACAAAACACCGGGGAGCTGTTTTTT. The chain combines TRBV4-3 with TRBJ2-2, with a possible D match to TRBD1 (6 bases). V lost 0 bases and J lost 2, with 13 bases in between. The CDR3 consists of 17 residues. The germline V gene encodes CDR1 LGHNA and CDR2 YSLEER.

The chain uses TRBV5-4 and TRBJ1-2; 10 bases are shared with TRBD1. Trimming cost V 3 bases and J 3 bases; bases outside gene matches: 2. Germline-derived CDR1 and CDR2 are SGHNT and YYREEE (reference sequence). This CDR3 spans 14 amino acids. Written as DNA, the CDR3 is TGTGCCAGCAGCTCGACAGGGGGCTACTATGGCTACACCTTC. Protein product: CASSSTGGYYGYTF.

V gene TRBV6-6 combines with J gene TRBJ1-5; D is ambiguous. The CDR3 contains 13 residues. Germline V gives CDR1 MNHNY, CDR2 SVGAGI (reference sequence). V lost 4 bases and J lost 6, with 10 bases in between. As DNA, the CDR3 is TGTGCCAGCAGTTTTGAGGGTAGTCAGCCCCAGCATTTT. Amino acids: CASSFEGSQPQHF.

J is TRBJ2-2 and V is TRBV25-1; 11 bases map to TRBD2. The CDR3 covers 15 residues. The J segment lost 4 bases and the V segment lost 4 bases, leaving 2 bases of the junction unmatched. Germline CDR1 is MGHDK and CDR2 is SYGVNS. CDR3 nucleotides: TGTGCCAGCAGTGCCGGGACTAGCGGCACCGGGGAGCTGTTTTTT. This translates into CASSAGTSGTGELFF.

The CDR3 spells CASSSLRSYGYTF. In nucleotides, the CDR3 is TGTGCCAGCAGCTCTCTTAGAAGCTATGGCTACACCTTC. The chain is built from TRBV11-2 and TRBJ1-2; D remains ambiguous. There are 13 residues in the CDR3. V was clipped by 4 bases and J by 4 bases, with 10 bases between them. CDR1 and CDR2 from the germline V gene are SGHAT and FQNNGV.

The V call is TRBV30, the J call TRBJ1-1; 7 nucleotides match TRBD1. The CDR3 covers 13 residues. Trimming took 1 base from V and 5 from J; bases not matched to a gene: 4. In germline, CDR1 is GTSNPN, CDR2 SVGIG (reference sequence). The chain's CDR3 is CAWSADRRTEAFF. As DNA, the CDR3 is TGTGCCTGGAGTGCGGACAGGAGGACTGAAGCTTTCTTT.

The chain joins TRBV7-8 to TRBJ1-6; no definite D call. V was clipped by 1 base and J by 6 bases, with 10 bases between them. There are 15 residues in the CDR3. CDR1 is SGHVS and CDR2 is FQNEAQ in the germline V gene. CDR3 DNA sequence: TGTGCCAGCAGCTTAGTCCCATCGGGTAATTCACCCCTCCACTTT. This gives the protein CASSLVPSGNSPLHF.

This clone was observed a handful of times. J is TRBJ2-2 and V is TRBV30, with D unresolved. CDR3 length: 13 residues. Germline V gives CDR1 GTSNPN, CDR2 SVGIG (reference sequence). V lost 1 base and J 4 bases, leaving 7 bases between the germline ends. The CDR3 loop reads CAWSAQFTGELFF. CDR3 bases: TGTGCCTGGAGTGCTCAGTTCACCGGGGAGCTGTTTTTT.

This chain joins TRBV7-2 and TRBJ2-3; D is undetermined. The V end was cut by 1 base, the J end by 2 bases, with 16 bases between. Germline V CDR1 and CDR2: SGHTA, FQGNSA. This CDR3 has 17 amino acids. CDR3 DNA: TGTGCCAGCAGCTTAGAAATGATCGGTACTCTCACAGATACGCAGTATTTT. This codes for CASSLEMIGTLTDTQYF. Together with reference TRBV7-2 and TRBJ2-3, the CDR3 gives the full variable domain: GAGVSQSPSNKVTEKGKDVELRCDPISGHTALYWYRQSLGQGLEFLIYFQGNSAPDKSGLPSDRFSAERTGGSVSTLTIQRTQQEDSAVYLCASSLEMIGTLTDTQYFGPGTRLTVL.